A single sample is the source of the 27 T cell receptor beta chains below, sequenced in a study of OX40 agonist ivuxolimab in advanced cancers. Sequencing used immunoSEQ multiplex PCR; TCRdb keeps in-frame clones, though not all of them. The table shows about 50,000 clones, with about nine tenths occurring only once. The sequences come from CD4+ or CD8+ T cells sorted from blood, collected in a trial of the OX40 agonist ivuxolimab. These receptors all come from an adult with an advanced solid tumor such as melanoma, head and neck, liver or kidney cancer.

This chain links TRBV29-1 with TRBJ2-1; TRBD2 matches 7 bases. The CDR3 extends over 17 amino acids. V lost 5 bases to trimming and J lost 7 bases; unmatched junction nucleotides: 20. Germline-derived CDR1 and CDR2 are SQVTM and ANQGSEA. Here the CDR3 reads CSVSGHGGMQTRNEQFF. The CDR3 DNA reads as TGCAGCGTTTCGGGGCACGGGGGGATGCAGACCAGGAATGAGCAGTTCTTC.

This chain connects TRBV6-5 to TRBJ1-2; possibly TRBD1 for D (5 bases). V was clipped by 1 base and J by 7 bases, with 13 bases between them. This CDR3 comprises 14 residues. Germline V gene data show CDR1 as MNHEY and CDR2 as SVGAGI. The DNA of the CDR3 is TGTGCCAGCAGTTACTTGGCAGGGACGTCTGGCTACACCTTC. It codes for CASSYLAGTSGYTF.

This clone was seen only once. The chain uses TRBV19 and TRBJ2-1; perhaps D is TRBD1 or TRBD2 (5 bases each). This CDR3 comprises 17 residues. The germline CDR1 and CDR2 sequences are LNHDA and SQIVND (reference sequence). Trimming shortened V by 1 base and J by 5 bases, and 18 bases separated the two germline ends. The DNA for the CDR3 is TGTGCCAGTAGTATAGTCCCCAGGGTGGCCGGGGACAATGAGCAGTTCTTC. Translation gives CASSIVPRVAGDNEQFF. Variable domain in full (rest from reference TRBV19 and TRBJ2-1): DGGITQSPKYLFRKEGQNVTLSCEQNLNHDAMYWYRQDPGQGLRLIYYSQIVNDFQKGDIAEGYSVSREKKESFPLTVTSAQKNPTAFYLCASSIVPRVAGDNEQFFGPGTRLTVL.

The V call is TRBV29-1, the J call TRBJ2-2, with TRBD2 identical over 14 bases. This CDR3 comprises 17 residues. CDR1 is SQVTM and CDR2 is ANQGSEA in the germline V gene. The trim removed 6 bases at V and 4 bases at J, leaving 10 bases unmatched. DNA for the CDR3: TGCAGCGTCCCTGGGACTAGCGGGAGTGGGCGCACCGGGGAGCTGTTTTTT. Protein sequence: CSVPGTSGSGRTGELFF.

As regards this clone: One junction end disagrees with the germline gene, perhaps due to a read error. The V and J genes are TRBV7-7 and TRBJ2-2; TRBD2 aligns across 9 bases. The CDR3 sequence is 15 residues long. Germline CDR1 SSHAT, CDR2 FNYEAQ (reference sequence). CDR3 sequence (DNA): TGTGCTAGCAGCTGGCGACTAGCGGACACCGGGGAGCTGTTTTTT. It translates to CASSWRLADTGELFF.

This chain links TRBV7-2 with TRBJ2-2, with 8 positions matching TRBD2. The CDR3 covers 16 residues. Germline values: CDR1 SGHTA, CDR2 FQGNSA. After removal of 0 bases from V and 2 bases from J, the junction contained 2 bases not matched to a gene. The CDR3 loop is CASSLALAGNTGELFF. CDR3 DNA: TGTGCCAGCAGCTTAGCTCTAGCGGGCAACACCGGGGAGCTGTTTTTT.

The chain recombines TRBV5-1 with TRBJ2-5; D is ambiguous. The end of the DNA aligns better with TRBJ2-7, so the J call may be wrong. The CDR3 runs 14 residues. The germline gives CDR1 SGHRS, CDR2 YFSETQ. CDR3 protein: CASSLVQSTYEQYF. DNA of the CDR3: TGCGCCAGCAGCTTGGTACAGAGTACCTACGAGCAGTACTTC.

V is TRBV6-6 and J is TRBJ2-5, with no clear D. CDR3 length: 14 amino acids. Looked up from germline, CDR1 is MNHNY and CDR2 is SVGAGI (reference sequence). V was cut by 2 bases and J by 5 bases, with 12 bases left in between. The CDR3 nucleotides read TGTGCCAGCAGTTACGGGCAGATTGGGGAGACCCAGTACTTC. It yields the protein CASSYGQIGETQYF.

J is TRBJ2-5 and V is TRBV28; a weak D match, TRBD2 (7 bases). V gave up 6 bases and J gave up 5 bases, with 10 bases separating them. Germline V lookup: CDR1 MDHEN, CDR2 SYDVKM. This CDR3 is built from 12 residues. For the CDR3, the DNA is TGTGCCAGCAGAGGGGGGGTGGAGACCCAGTACTTC. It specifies CASRGGVETQYF.

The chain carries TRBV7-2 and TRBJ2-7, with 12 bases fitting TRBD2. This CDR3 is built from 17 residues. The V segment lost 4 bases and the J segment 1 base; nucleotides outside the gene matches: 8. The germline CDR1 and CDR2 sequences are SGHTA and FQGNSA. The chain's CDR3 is CASSYKTSGSISYEQYF. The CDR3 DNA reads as TGTGCCAGCAGCTATAAGACTAGCGGGAGTATTTCCTACGAGCAGTACTTC.

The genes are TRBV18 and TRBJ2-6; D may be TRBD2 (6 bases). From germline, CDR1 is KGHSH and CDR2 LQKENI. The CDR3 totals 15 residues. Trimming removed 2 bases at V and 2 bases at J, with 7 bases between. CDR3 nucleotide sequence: TGTGCCAGCTCACCAGCGGGGCCTGGGGCCAACGTCCTGACTTTC. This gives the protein CASSPAGPGANVLTF. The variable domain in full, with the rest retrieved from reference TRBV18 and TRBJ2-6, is NAGVMQNPRHLVRRRGQEARLRCSPMKGHSHVYWYRQLPEEGLKFMVYLQKENIIDESGMPKERFSAEFPKEGPSILRIQQVVRGDSAAYFCASSPAGPGANVLTFGAGSRLTVL.

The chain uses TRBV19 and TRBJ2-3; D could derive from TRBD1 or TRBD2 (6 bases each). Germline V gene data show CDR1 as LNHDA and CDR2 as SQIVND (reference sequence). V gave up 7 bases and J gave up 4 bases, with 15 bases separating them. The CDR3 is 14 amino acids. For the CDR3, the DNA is TGTGCCAGTACCTTCGCAGGGGAGGCAGATACGCAGTATTTT. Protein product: CASTFAGEADTQYF.

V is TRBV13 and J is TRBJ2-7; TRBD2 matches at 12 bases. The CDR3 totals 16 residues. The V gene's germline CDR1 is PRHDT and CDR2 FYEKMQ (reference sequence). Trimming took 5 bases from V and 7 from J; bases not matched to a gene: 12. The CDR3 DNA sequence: TGTGCCAGCAGCCCCCTCCAGACTAGCGGGAGCCCTGAGCAGTACTTC. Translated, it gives CASSPLQTSGSPEQYF.

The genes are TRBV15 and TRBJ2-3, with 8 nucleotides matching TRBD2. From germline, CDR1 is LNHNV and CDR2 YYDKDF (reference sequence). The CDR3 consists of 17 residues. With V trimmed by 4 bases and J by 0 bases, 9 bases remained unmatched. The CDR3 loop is CATSIGGGSASTDTQYF. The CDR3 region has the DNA TGTGCCACCAGCATCGGGGGGGGGTCTGCTAGCACAGATACGCAGTATTTT. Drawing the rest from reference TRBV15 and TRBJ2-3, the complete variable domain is DAMVIQNPRYQVTQFGKPVTLSCSQTLNHNVMYWYQQKSSQAPKLLFHYYDKDFNNEADTPDNFQSRRPNTSFCFLDIRSPGLGDTAMYLCATSIGGGSASTDTQYFGPGTRLTVL.

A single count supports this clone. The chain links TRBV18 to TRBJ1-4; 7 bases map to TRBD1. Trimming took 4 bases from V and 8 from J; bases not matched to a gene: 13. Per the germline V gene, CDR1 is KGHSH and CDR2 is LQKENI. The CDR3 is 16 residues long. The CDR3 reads CASSRGNPGGSEKLFF. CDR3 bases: TGTGCCAGCTCACGGGGGAACCCAGGGGGAAGCGAAAAACTGTTTTTT.

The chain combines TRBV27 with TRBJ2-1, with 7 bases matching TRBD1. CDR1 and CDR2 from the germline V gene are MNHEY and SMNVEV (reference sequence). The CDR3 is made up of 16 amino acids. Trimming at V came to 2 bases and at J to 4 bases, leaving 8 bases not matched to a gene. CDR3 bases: TGTGCCAGCAGTTTAAACCCGGGACAGCAGTACAATGAGCAGTTCTTC. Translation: CASSLNPGQQYNEQFF.

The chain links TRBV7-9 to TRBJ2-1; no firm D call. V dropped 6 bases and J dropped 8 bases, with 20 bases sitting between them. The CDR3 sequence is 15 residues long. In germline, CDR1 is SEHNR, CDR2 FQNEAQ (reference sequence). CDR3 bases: TGTGCCAGCAGTCGCCCCTATCTGAAGGGCGATGAGCAGTTCTTC. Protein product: CASSRPYLKGDEQFF.

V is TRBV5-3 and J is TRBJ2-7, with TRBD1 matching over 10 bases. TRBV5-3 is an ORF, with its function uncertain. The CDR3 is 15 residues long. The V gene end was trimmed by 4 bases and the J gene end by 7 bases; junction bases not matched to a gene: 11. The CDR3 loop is CARSPRGTGVGEQYF. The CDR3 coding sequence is TGTGCCAGAAGCCCGAGGGGGACAGGGGTCGGTGAGCAGTACTTC.

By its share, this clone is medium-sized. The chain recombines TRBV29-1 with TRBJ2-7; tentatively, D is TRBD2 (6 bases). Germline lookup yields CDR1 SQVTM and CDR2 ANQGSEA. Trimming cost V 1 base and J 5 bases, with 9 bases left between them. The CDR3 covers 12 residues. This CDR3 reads CSVEGGGDEQYF. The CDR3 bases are TGCAGCGTTGAAGGTGGAGGGGACGAGCAGTACTTC.

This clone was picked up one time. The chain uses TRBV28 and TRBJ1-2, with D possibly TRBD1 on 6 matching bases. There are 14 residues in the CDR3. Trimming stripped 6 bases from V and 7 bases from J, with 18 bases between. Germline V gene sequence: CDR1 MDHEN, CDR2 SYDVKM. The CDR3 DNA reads TGTGCCAGCAGGACCCCCTTACAGGGATTTGGCTACACCTTC. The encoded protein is CASRTPLQGFGYTF.

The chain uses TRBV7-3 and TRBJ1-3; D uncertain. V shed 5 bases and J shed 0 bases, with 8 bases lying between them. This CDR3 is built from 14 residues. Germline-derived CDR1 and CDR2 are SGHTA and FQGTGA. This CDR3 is CASSPSASGNTIYF. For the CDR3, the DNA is TGTGCCAGCAGCCCCAGCGCCTCTGGAAACACCATATATTTT.

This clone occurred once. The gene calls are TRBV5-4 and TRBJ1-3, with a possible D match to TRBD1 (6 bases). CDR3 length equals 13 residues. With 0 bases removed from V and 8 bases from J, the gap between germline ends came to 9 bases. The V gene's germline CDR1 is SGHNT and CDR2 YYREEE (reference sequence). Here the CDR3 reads CASSLEQGYTIYF. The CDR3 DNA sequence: TGTGCCAGCAGCTTGGAACAGGGCTACACCATATATTTT.

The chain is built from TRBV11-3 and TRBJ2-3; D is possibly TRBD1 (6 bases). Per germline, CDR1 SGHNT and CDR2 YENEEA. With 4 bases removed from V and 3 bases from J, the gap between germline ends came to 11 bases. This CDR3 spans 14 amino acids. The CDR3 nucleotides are TGTGCCAGCAGCTCCCCTACAGGGACAGATACGCAGTATTTT. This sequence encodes CASSSPTGTDTQYF.

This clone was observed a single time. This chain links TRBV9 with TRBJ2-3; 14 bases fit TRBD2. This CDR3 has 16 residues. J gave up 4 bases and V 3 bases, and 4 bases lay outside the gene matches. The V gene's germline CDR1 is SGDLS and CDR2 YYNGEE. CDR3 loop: CASSATSGRASDTQYF. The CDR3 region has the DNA TGTGCCAGCAGCGCGACTAGCGGGAGGGCATCAGATACGCAGTATTTT.

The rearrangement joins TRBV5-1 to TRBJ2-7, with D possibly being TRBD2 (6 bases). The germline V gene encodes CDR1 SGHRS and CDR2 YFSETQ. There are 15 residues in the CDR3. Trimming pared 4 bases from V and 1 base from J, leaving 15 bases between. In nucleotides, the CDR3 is TGCGCCAGCAGCCTAAACGCCGGGAGTTCCTACGAGCAGTACTTC. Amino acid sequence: CASSLNAGSSYEQYF.

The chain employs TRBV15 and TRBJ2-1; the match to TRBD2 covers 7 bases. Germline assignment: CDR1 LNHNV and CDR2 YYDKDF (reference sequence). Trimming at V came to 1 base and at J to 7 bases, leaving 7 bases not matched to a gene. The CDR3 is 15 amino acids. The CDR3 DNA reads TGTGCCACCAGCAGAGGGGGGGGAGAAGTAAATGAGCAGTTCTTC. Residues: CATSRGGGEVNEQFF.

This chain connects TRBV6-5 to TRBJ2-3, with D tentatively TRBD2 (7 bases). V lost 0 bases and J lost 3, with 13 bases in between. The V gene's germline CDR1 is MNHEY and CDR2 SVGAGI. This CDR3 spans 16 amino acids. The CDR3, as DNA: TGTGCCAGCAGTTACTCGAAGGGGGGGCCAACAGATACGCAGTATTTT. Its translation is CASSYSKGGPTDTQYF.